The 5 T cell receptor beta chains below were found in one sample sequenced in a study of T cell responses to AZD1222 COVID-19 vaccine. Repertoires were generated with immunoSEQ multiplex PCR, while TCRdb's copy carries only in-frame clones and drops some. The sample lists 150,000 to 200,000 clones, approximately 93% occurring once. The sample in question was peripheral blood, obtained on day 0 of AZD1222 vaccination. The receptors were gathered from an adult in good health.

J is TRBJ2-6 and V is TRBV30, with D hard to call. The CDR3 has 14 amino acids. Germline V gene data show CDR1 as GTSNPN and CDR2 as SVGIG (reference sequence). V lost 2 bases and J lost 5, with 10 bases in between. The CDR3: CAWSSRAWANVLTF. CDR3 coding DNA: TGTGCCTGGAGTTCCCGGGCCTGGGCCAACGTCCTGACTTTC.

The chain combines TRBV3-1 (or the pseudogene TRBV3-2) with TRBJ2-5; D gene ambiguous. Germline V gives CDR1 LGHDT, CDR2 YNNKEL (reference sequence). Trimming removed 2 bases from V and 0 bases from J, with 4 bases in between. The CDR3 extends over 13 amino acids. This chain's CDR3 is CASSQQNQETQYF. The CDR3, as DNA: TGTGCCAGCAGCCAACAGAACCAAGAGACCCAGTACTTC.

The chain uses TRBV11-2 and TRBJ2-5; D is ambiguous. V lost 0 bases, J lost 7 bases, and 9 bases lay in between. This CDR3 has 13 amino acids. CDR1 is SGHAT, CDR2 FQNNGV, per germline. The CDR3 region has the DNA TGTGCCAGCAGCTTAGAGGGTTTTGGGACCCAGTACTTC. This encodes CASSLEGFGTQYF.

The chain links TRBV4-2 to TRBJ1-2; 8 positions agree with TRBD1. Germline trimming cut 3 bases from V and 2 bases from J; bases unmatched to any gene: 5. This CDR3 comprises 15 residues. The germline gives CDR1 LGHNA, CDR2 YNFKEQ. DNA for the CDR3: TGTGCCAGCAGCCAGGACAGGGTCTCCAACTATGGCTACACCTTC. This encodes CASSQDRVSNYGYTF.

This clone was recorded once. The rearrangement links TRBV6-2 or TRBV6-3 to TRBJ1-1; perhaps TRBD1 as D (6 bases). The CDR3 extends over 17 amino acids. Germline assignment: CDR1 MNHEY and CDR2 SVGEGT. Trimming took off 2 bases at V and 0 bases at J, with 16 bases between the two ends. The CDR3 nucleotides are TGTGCCAGCAGTTACCGAGGACAGCGGCGAATGAACACTGAAGCTTTCTTT. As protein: CASSYRGQRRMNTEAFF.